The 26 T cell receptor beta chains below were found in one sample sequenced in a study of blood T cell repertoires in COVID-19. Clones were sequenced by immunoSEQ multiplex PCR, and TCRdb holds only the in-frame ones, with some missing. The sample carries just over 150,000 clones, 84% recorded once. Input material: peripheral blood. The receptors originated from a woman aged 50 to 65 with acute or convalescent COVID-19.

This rearrangement joins TRBV3-1 (or the pseudogene TRBV3-2) to TRBJ1-2; D gene ambiguous. V was clipped by 1 base and J by 5 bases, with 8 bases between them. Germline V gene lookup returns CDR1 LGHDT and CDR2 YNNKEL (reference sequence). The CDR3 loop spans 13 amino acids. The CDR3 coding sequence is TGTGCCAGCAGCCAAGGTACATTTTATGGCTACACCTTC. Translating gives CASSQGTFYGYTF.

This clone was picked up one time. This chain uses TRBV1 with TRBJ1-1; TRBD1 is the table's D call, not checked against the DNA. TRBV1 is a recognized pseudogene. The CDR3 is 15 residues long. Here the CDR3 DNA reads TGCACCAGCATCACACCGGACAGGGTATGCACTGAAGCTTTCTTT. Amino acid sequence: CTSITPDRVCTEAFF.

This clone was picked up one time. V and J are TRBV24-1 and TRBJ2-5; TRBD1 is a possible D gene (6 bases). Trimming shortened V by 0 bases and J by 7 bases, and 20 bases separated the two germline ends. The CDR3 has 17 residues. CDR1 and CDR2 from the germline V gene are KGHDR and SFDVKD. In DNA form, the CDR3 reads TGTGCCACCAGTGATTTGCTTGGGCAGGGGTCATTTTGGACCCAGTACTTC. Translation gives CATSDLLGQGSFWTQYF.

This clone was recorded only once. The chain is built from TRBV23-1 and TRBJ2-5; TRBD2 matches at 7 bases. TRBV23-1 is assigned to the ORF class and has an uncertain function. With V trimmed by 3 bases and J by 4 bases, 5 bases remained unmatched. The CDR3 runs 14 residues. CDR3 protein: CASSHLERGETQYF. The CDR3, as DNA: TGCGCCAGCAGTCATTTAGAGCGGGGAGAGACCCAGTACTTC.

This chain links TRBV3-1 (or the pseudogene TRBV3-2) with TRBJ2-5; 8 bases map to TRBD1. Per germline, CDR1 LGHDT and CDR2 YNNKEL (reference sequence). The CDR3 extends over 14 amino acids. With V trimmed by 3 bases and J by 5 bases, 5 bases remained unmatched. This CDR3 reads CASSQGRTGETQYF. DNA of the CDR3: TGTGCCAGCAGCCAGGGCAGGACAGGGGAGACCCAGTACTTC.

V gene TRBV27 combines with J gene TRBJ2-2; D is undetermined. The germline CDR1 and CDR2 sequences are MNHEY and SMNVEV (reference sequence). CDR3 length equals 15 residues. The germline V and J ends were trimmed by 2 bases and 1 base, with 8 bases remaining between them. The CDR3 DNA sequence: TGTGCCAGCAGTTTACGAGCAGGGAACACCGGGGAGCTGTTTTTT. Its translation is CASSLRAGNTGELFF.

In nucleotides, the CDR3 is TGTGCCAGCAGCTTGGGTAGCGGGGGGCAGTTCTTC. This encodes CASSLGSGGQFF. The J gene is TRBJ2-1, the V gene TRBV7-3; TRBD2 matches at 9 bases. Trimming removed 3 bases from V and 12 bases from J; junction bases left unmatched: 3. The germline CDR1 and CDR2 sequences are SGHTA and FQGTGA. CDR3 size: 12 residues.

This clone has only a few counts. This sequence joins TRBV6-2 or TRBV6-3 and TRBJ1-6; D gene unclear. The CDR3 sequence is 18 residues long. V was cut by 0 bases and J by 3 bases, with 15 bases left in between. The germline CDR1 and CDR2 sequences are MNHEY and SVGEGT. The CDR3 DNA is TGTGCCAGCAGTTACTCGAAGGCAGGCTTACGCTATAATTCACCCCTCCACTTT. Protein sequence: CASSYSKAGLRYNSPLHF.

The genes are TRBV10-3 and TRBJ2-3; 8 bases fit TRBD1. V lost 10 bases to trimming and J lost 4 bases; unmatched junction nucleotides: 10. This CDR3 is 14 amino acids long. Germline CDR1 and CDR2: ENHRY and SYGVKD. This chain's CDR3 is CATQGAGRPDTQYF. Here the CDR3 DNA reads TGTGCCACCCAGGGGGCGGGACGGCCAGATACGCAGTATTTT.

The chain couples TRBV10-3 to TRBJ1-1; TRBD1 agrees at 7 bases. CDR3 length: 15 residues. CDR1 ENHRY and CDR2 SYGVKD come from the germline V gene. V lost 6 bases and J lost 3; bases outside the gene matches: 10. DNA for the CDR3: TGTGCCATCAGCCCAAGAACAGGGGCGGACACTGAAGCTTTCTTT. It translates to CAISPRTGADTEAFF.

The CDR3 DNA sequence: TGTGCCAGCAGCCCAATACTAGGAGAGACCCAGTACTTC. Its translation: CASSPILGETQYF. The rearrangement uses TRBV7-5 and TRBJ2-5; TRBD2, the table's D call, lacks a check against the DNA. TRBV7-5 is a pseudogene segment. The CDR3 is made up of 13 amino acids.

This clone has more than one count but fewer than ten. This rearrangement joins TRBV10-3 to TRBJ2-3, with a weak D call TRBD2 (5 bases). Germline values: CDR1 ENHRY, CDR2 SYGVKD. This CDR3 is built from 13 residues. The V end lost 2 bases, the J end lost 9 bases, and 12 bases lay between the germline ends. In DNA form, the CDR3 reads TGTGCCATCAGTGAGGGGAGCCAAAGGACGCAGTATTTT. Translation gives CAISEGSQRTQYF.

V gene TRBV4-2 combines with J gene TRBJ1-4, with a weak D call TRBD1 (6 bases). The CDR3 loop spans 15 amino acids. Germline assignment: CDR1 LGHNA and CDR2 YNFKEQ. V was pared by 1 base and J by 5 bases, with 11 bases between. CDR3 region: CASSQGEGGNEKLFF. In nucleotides, the CDR3 is TGTGCCAGCAGCCAAGGGGAGGGGGGGAATGAAAAACTGTTTTTT.

This clone was recorded only once. The chain couples TRBV19 to TRBJ1-1; 10 bases match TRBD1. The germline V gene has CDR1 LNHDA and CDR2 SQIVND (reference sequence). CDR3 length: 13 residues. V trimming: 9 bases; J trimming: 11 bases; junction bases outside the gene matches: 12. Written as DNA, the CDR3 is TGTGCCAGCCCGAACTGGGACAGGGGATGCGCTTTCTTT. Translated: CASPNWDRGCAFF.

The J gene is TRBJ2-1, the V gene TRBV29-1; 13 bases are shared with TRBD2. CDR1 is SQVTM, CDR2 ANQGSEA, per germline. Trimming cost V 4 bases and J 7 bases; bases outside gene matches: 4. This CDR3 has 14 residues. The CDR3 nucleotides read TGCAGCGTTGGGAGGACTAGCGGGAGTAATGAGCAGTTCTTC. This gives the protein CSVGRTSGSNEQFF.

This rearrangement joins TRBV2 to TRBJ1-2, with TRBD1 matching 9 bases. The CDR3 loop spans 15 amino acids. The trim removed 3 bases at V and 5 bases at J, leaving 7 bases unmatched. CDR1 is SNHLY, CDR2 FYNNEI, per germline. The CDR3 reads CASSEGTGNRYGYTF. The CDR3 DNA follows: TGTGCCAGCAGTGAGGGGACAGGGAACAGATATGGCTACACCTTC. The full variable domain, in which reference TRBV2 and TRBJ1-2 provide the parts outside the CDR3, is EPEVTQTPSHQVTQMGQEVILRCVPISNHLYFYWYRQILGQKVEFLVSFYNNEISEKSEIFDDQFSVERPDGSNFTLKIRSTKLEDSAMYFCASSEGTGNRYGYTFGSGTRLTVV.

The chain recombines TRBV7-7 with TRBJ2-3, with 8 bases identical to TRBD2. The CDR3 is 15 amino acids. Germline V gives CDR1 SSHAT, CDR2 FNYEAQ (reference sequence). Trimming at V came to 1 base and at J to 6 bases, leaving 6 bases not matched to a gene. This chain's CDR3 is CASSLGLALSDTQYF. CDR3 DNA sequence: TGTGCCAGCAGCTTAGGACTAGCGCTCTCGGATACGCAGTATTTT.

The chain recombines TRBV14 with TRBJ2-2; tentative D call: TRBD1 (7 bases). Germline-derived CDR1 and CDR2 are SGHDN and FVKESK. V was shortened by 4 bases and J by 6 bases, with 12 bases between the two germline ends. This CDR3 spans 14 amino acids. The CDR3 DNA is TGTGCCAGCAGCCGACAGGGAGGCGCCGGGGAGCTGTTTTTT. Its translation is CASSRQGGAGELFF.

V is TRBV29-1 and J is TRBJ2-1; D not resolved. V was trimmed by 1 base and J by 0 bases, leaving 13 bases between them. The CDR3 spans 16 residues. CDR1 and CDR2 from the germline V gene are SQVTM and ANQGSEA. For the CDR3, the DNA is TGCAGCGTTGAAGCCCGAGGTCCGAGCTCCTACAATGAGCAGTTCTTC. It translates to CSVEARGPSSYNEQFF.

The rearrangement uses TRBV2 and TRBJ2-1; 8 positions match TRBD2. The CDR3 loop spans 17 amino acids. Germline lookup yields CDR1 SNHLY and CDR2 FYNNEI. With 6 bases clipped from V and 2 bases from J, the junction kept 12 bases outside the gene matches. In DNA form, the CDR3 reads TGTGCCAGCAGATCTTTGGGTAGCGGGGTCGCCTACAATGAGCAGTTCTTC. Translated: CASRSLGSGVAYNEQFF.

The rearrangement uses TRBV2 and TRBJ1-5; D possibly corresponds to TRBD1 (6 bases). Germline V CDR1 and CDR2: SNHLY, FYNNEI. Between the trimmed V and J ends, which lost 4 bases and 3 bases, there was a span of 10 bases. The CDR3 consists of 14 residues. CDR3 sequence (DNA): TGTGCCAGCAGTGCAGGACAGTCCAATCAGCCCCAGCATTTT. Amino acid sequence: CASSAGQSNQPQHF.

The V and J genes are TRBV19 and TRBJ2-1, with TRBD2 matching over 9 bases. J lost 6 bases, V lost 7 bases, and 7 bases had no gene match. Germline V gives CDR1 LNHDA, CDR2 SQIVND (reference sequence). This CDR3 comprises 14 residues. CDR3 sequence (DNA): TGTGCCAGTAAGAAGCGGGAGGACTTCAATGAGCAGTTCTTC. This translates into CASKKREDFNEQFF.

The table lists this clone with a few counts. The V call is TRBV4-3, the J call TRBJ2-5; a possible D gene is TRBD1 (6 bases). Trimming shortened V by 4 bases and J by 5 bases, and 17 bases separated the two germline ends. Per germline, CDR1 LGHNA and CDR2 YSLEER. This CDR3 region has 15 residues. The DNA of the CDR3 is TGCGCCAGCAGCCCGTTCACAGGGATCGGGGAGACCCAGTACTTC. Translated: CASSPFTGIGETQYF.

The rearrangement joins TRBV7-3 to TRBJ1-1; 7 bases match TRBD1. The CDR3 consists of 16 residues. V shed 1 base and J 5 bases; nucleotides not matched to a gene: 10. Germline loops: CDR1 SGHTA, CDR2 FQGTGA. CDR3 loop: CASSLNPTGLWTEAFF. In DNA form, the CDR3 reads TGTGCCAGCAGCTTAAACCCGACAGGGCTTTGGACTGAAGCTTTCTTT. The variable domain in full, with the rest retrieved from reference TRBV7-3 and TRBJ1-1, is GAGVSQTPSNKVTEKGKYVELRCDPISGHTALYWYRQSLGQGPEFLIYFQGTGAADDSGLPNDRFFAVRPEGSVSTLKIQRTERGDSAVYLCASSLNPTGLWTEAFFGQGTRLTVV.

The chain couples TRBV6-2 or TRBV6-3 to TRBJ2-4; D might be TRBD1 (6 bases). Trimming shortened V by 2 bases and J by 0 bases, and 26 bases separated the two germline ends. Germline CDR1 MNHEY, CDR2 SVGEGT. This CDR3 spans 21 amino acids. The CDR3 loop is CASSYTRIDRTFTLAKNIQYF. CDR3 coding DNA: TGTGCCAGCAGTTACACCCGGATAGACAGGACGTTCACACTAGCCAAAAACATTCAGTACTTC.

The V and J genes are TRBV3-1 (or the pseudogene TRBV3-2) and TRBJ1-5; D unclear. Germline V gives CDR1 LGHDT, CDR2 YNNKEL (reference sequence). V was clipped by 1 base and J by 3 bases, with 10 bases between them. This CDR3 has 15 amino acids. This CDR3 is CASSQVPGYNQPQHF. CDR3 sequence (DNA): TGTGCCAGCAGCCAAGTACCAGGTTACAATCAGCCCCAGCATTTT.